One and the same sample provided the 25 T cell receptor beta chains below, sequenced in a study of CD8 T cells in Susac syndrome. When the RNA was reverse transcribed, random hexamers were used with an input of roughly 0.5 to 1 ug. TCRdb reanalysed the immunoSEQ multiplex PCR reads using MiXCR and keeps one entry per CDR3 protein. Among around 190,000 distinct CDR3 sequences listed, about 95% were seen once. Source material: CD4+ T cells from PBMCs. The source of these receptors is a human donor in good health.

The chain carries TRBV7-9 and TRBJ1-5; D might be TRBD1 (5 bases). CDR1 and CDR2 from the germline V gene are SEHNR and FQNEAQ (reference sequence). Trimming stripped 1 base from V and 8 bases from J, with 12 bases between. The CDR3 contains 14 residues. As DNA, the CDR3 is TGTGCCAGCAGCTTAGGGGGGACCCCAAAGCCCCAGCATTTT. Its translation: CASSLGGTPKPQHF.

This rearrangement joins TRBV6-2 or TRBV6-3 to TRBJ1-2, with 7 nucleotides matching TRBD1. The junction had 4 bases not matched to a gene; V was cut back by 6 bases and J by 3 bases. The CDR3 length is 13 residues. Germline assignment: CDR1 MNHEY and CDR2 SVGEGT. This chain's CDR3 is CASRRQGDYGYTF. CDR3 coding DNA: TGTGCCAGCAGGCGACAGGGAGACTATGGCTACACCTTC.

The V call is TRBV27, the J call TRBJ2-1; D unresolved. Germline-derived CDR1 and CDR2 are MNHEY and SMNVEV (reference sequence). The CDR3 runs to 14 residues. V lost 6 bases to trimming and J lost 4 bases, with 13 bases between them. The CDR3 is CASSRNPPYNEQFF. DNA of the CDR3: TGTGCCAGCAGCCGTAATCCCCCATACAATGAGCAGTTCTTC.

This clonotype was counted once. This sequence joins TRBV4-1 and TRBJ2-7, with 7 bases matching TRBD2. From germline, CDR1 is MGHRA and CDR2 YSYEKL. Unmatched junction bases numbered 7, after V lost 5 bases and J lost 3 bases. The CDR3 loop spans 14 amino acids. Written as DNA, the CDR3 is TGCGCCAGCAGCTCCCCCGGGGGGTTCTACGAGCAGTACTTC. Its protein is CASSSPGGFYEQYF.

The chain's CDR3 is CASSPERGSGYTF. DNA of the CDR3: TGTGCCAGCAGCCCCGAACGGGGAAGTGGCTACACCTTC. V gene TRBV3-1 combines with J gene TRBJ1-2; D uncertain. Germline loops: CDR1 LGHDT, CDR2 YNNKEL (reference sequence). With 4 bases removed from V and 7 bases from J, the gap between germline ends came to 13 bases. This CDR3 has 13 amino acids.

The gene calls are TRBV3-1 and TRBJ2-7, with D tentatively TRBD1 or TRBD2 (5 bases each). Germline V gene lookup returns CDR1 LGHDT and CDR2 YNNKEL (reference sequence). The CDR3 runs to 12 residues. Trimming pared 6 bases from V and 6 bases from J, leaving 12 bases between. CDR3 bases: TGTGCCAGCAGTCTGAGGGACGCCGAGCAGTACTTC. It yields the protein CASSLRDAEQYF.

The chain joins TRBV5-1 to TRBJ1-2; a weak D match, TRBD1 (5 bases). Deletions cut 0 bases from V and 0 bases from J, with 15 bases between. The CDR3 is 17 amino acids. Germline CDR1 is SGHRS and CDR2 is YFSETQ. DNA for the CDR3: TGCGCCAGCAGCTTGGCCCCCGACAGCGTAGCTAACTATGGCTACACCTTC. It specifies CASSLAPDSVANYGYTF.

The rearrangement joins TRBV29-1 to TRBJ2-3, with TRBD2 identical over 10 bases. V dropped 6 bases and J dropped 1; count of bases not matched to a gene: 4. The CDR3 runs 14 residues. The germline gives CDR1 SQVTM, CDR2 ANQGSEA. The CDR3 protein is CSVRLAGGTDTQYF. The DNA for the CDR3 is TGCAGCGTCAGACTAGCGGGCGGCACAGATACGCAGTATTTT.

The chain couples TRBV15 to TRBJ1-5; the match to TRBD1 covers 8 bases. V gave up 2 bases and J gave up 4 bases; unmatched junction bases: 1. The CDR3 consists of 14 residues. Germline values: CDR1 LNHNV, CDR2 YYDKDF (reference sequence). The DNA for the CDR3 is TGTGCCACCAGCAGAAGACAGGGGAATCAGCCCCAGCATTTT. It translates to CATSRRQGNQPQHF. Full variable domain (remainder filled in from reference TRBV15 and TRBJ1-5): DAMVIQNPRYQVTQFGKPVTLSCSQTLNHNVMYWYQQKSSQAPKLLFHYYDKDFNNEADTPDNFQSRRPNTSFCFLDIRSPGLGDTAMYLCATSRRQGNQPQHFGDGTRLSIL.

This chain uses TRBV13 with TRBJ2-7; D is ambiguous. Germline CDR1 is PRHDT and CDR2 is FYEKMQ (reference sequence). V was cut by 5 bases and J by 0 bases, with 8 bases left in between. The CDR3 loop spans 13 amino acids. The CDR3 region is CASSGTASYEQYV. In DNA form, the CDR3 reads TGTGCCAGCAGCGGAACAGCCTCCTACGAGCAGTACGTC.

This chain links TRBV13 with TRBJ2-5; TRBD2 aligns across 7 bases. This CDR3 comprises 13 residues. CDR1 PRHDT and CDR2 FYEKMQ come from the germline V gene (reference sequence). V lost 3 bases and J lost 5; bases outside the gene matches: 3. Here the CDR3 reads CASSLREGETQYF. The CDR3 DNA reads as TGTGCCAGCAGCTTGAGGGAGGGGGAGACCCAGTACTTC.

The chain joins TRBV4-1 to TRBJ2-7; the match to TRBD1 covers 8 bases. V was clipped by 0 bases and J by 2 bases; unmatched bases: 6. The CDR3 extends over 16 amino acids. Looked up from germline, CDR1 is MGHRA and CDR2 is YSYEKL. CDR3 sequence: CASSQDNRGIPYEQYF. CDR3 DNA: TGCGCCAGCAGCCAAGATAACAGGGGGATACCCTACGAGCAGTACTTC.

The chain has TRBV6-2 or TRBV6-3 and TRBJ2-3, with unresolved D. Germline V gives CDR1 MNHEY, CDR2 SVGEGT. This CDR3 spans 13 amino acids. V lost 2 bases and J 5 bases, leaving 8 bases between the germline ends. This chain's CDR3 is CASSYPPRDTQYF. CDR3 nucleotide sequence: TGTGCCAGCAGTTACCCCCCCCGAGATACGCAGTATTTT.

This rearrangement joins TRBV2 to TRBJ2-1, with D perhaps matching TRBD1 (6 bases). This CDR3 has 13 residues. V was cut by 4 bases and J by 8 bases, with 12 bases left in between. Germline assignment: CDR1 SNHLY and CDR2 FYNNEI. CDR3 in amino acids: CASSVGPGDEQFF. DNA of the CDR3: TGTGCCAGCAGTGTTGGACCAGGGGATGAGCAGTTCTTC.

J is TRBJ2-3 and V is TRBV20-1, with 7 bases identical to TRBD2. The germline V gene encodes CDR1 DFQATT and CDR2 SNEGSKA (reference sequence). CDR3 length equals 15 residues. The trim removed 5 bases at V and 4 bases at J, leaving 12 bases unmatched. The CDR3 sequence: CSAEPDTRGADTQYF. In nucleotides, the CDR3 is TGCAGTGCTGAGCCCGACACCCGGGGGGCAGATACGCAGTATTTT.

The chain employs TRBV7-2 and TRBJ2-4; the match to TRBD1 covers 8 bases. In germline, CDR1 is SGHTA, CDR2 FQGNSA. V shed 1 base, J shed 0 bases, and the junction held 2 bases outside the gene matches. The CDR3 spans 16 residues. The CDR3 protein is CASSLETGVAKNIQYF. CDR3 coding DNA: TGTGCCAGCAGCTTAGAGACAGGGGTAGCCAAAAACATTCAGTACTTC.

This clonotype showed up just once. The rearrangement joins TRBV11-2 to TRBJ2-1, with TRBD2 as a possible D gene (5 bases). The CDR3 is 14 amino acids. The V gene's germline CDR1 is SGHAT and CDR2 FQNNGV. V was clipped by 3 bases and J by 5 bases, with 11 bases between them. The CDR3 DNA follows: TGTGCCAGCAGCTTGAGCGGCACCCACAATGAGCAGTTCTTC. Its translation: CASSLSGTHNEQFF.

In this sample, this clonotype turned up a few times. This rearrangement joins TRBV4-3 to TRBJ2-7; 10 bases are a match to TRBD1. From germline, CDR1 is LGHNA and CDR2 YSLEER. The CDR3 is made up of 15 amino acids. Trimming took 1 base from V and 2 from J; bases not matched to a gene: 2. CDR3 sequence (DNA): TGCGCCAGCAGCCAAGGGACAGGGGGGACCTACGAGCAGTACTTC. Translation: CASSQGTGGTYEQYF.

This clonotype has a single count. This chain links TRBV11-2 with TRBJ2-7, with D unresolved. V lost 5 bases and J lost 1, with 9 bases in between. This CDR3 spans 13 amino acids. Germline V gene data show CDR1 as SGHAT and CDR2 as FQNNGV. CDR3 in amino acids: CASSPDTSYEQYV. The CDR3 nucleotides are TGTGCCAGCAGCCCAGACACGTCCTACGAGCAGTACGTC.

The sample holds one count of this clonotype. This chain uses TRBV28 with TRBJ2-1, with D uncertain. Trimming removed 5 bases at V and 9 bases at J, with 14 bases between. The germline CDR1 and CDR2 sequences are MDHEN and SYDVKM. This CDR3 contains 13 residues. In nucleotides, the CDR3 is TGTGCCAGCAGTCCACCCGTCGTATCTGAGCAGTTCTTC. The encoded protein is CASSPPVVSEQFF.

This clonotype was observed once. The V gene is TRBV29-1, the J gene TRBJ2-1, with TRBD2 as a possible D gene (6 bases). The germline CDR1 and CDR2 sequences are SQVTM and ANQGSEA. V lost 5 bases and J 2 bases, leaving 16 bases between the germline ends. CDR3 length equals 15 residues. The CDR3 coding sequence is TGCAGCGTTCGGGGAAGCGGGTCAGCCTACAATGAGCAGTTCTTC. Translated: CSVRGSGSAYNEQFF.

This clonotype is a singleton in its sample. The chain is built from TRBV20-1 and TRBJ2-5; D remains unclear. Germline V lookup: CDR1 DFQATT, CDR2 SNEGSKA (reference sequence). The ends were cut back, 3 bases at V and 2 bases at J, with 10 bases in the middle. This CDR3 region has 13 residues. Here the CDR3 reads CSASGQVQETQYF. The CDR3 region has the DNA TGCAGTGCTAGCGGTCAGGTACAAGAGACCCAGTACTTC.

The gene calls are TRBV7-2 and TRBJ1-2; D is unclear. The germline V gene has CDR1 SGHTA and CDR2 FQGNSA. This CDR3 contains 15 residues. V was pared by 4 bases and J by 3 bases, with 15 bases between. The CDR3 spells CASSSGRGVDYGYTF. The DNA of the CDR3 is TGTGCCAGCAGCTCTGGGCGGGGAGTGGACTATGGCTACACCTTC.

This clonotype was observed a few times. The chain recombines TRBV30 with TRBJ1-1; D is uncertain. This CDR3 contains 13 residues. The V end lost 0 bases, the J end lost 0 bases, and 5 bases lay between the germline ends. Germline V gene sequence: CDR1 GTSNPN, CDR2 SVGIG (reference sequence). CDR3 DNA: TGTGCCTGGAGTGTACGTGTGAACACTGAAGCTTTCTTT. This gives the protein CAWSVRVNTEAFF.

V and J are TRBV6-2 or TRBV6-3 and TRBJ2-3; TRBD2 matches 9 bases. Trimming at V came to 7 bases and at J to 12 bases, leaving 5 bases not matched to a gene. CDR1 and CDR2 from the germline V gene are MNHEY and SVGEGT. The CDR3 is 11 residues long. The CDR3 coding sequence is TGTGCCAGCAACGGACTAGCGAGTCAGTATTTT. Translating gives CASNGLASQYF.